These T cell receptor beta chains were read from a single sample in a study of PD-1 blockade in classical Hodgkin lymphoma. Some clones are missing from TCRdb's copy, which holds only in-frame ones; the method was immunoSEQ multiplex PCR. The sample yields 45,000 to 60,000 clones, approximately 80% seen once. The sample was peripheral blood mononuclear cells (PBMCs), taken before the fourth cycle of nivolumab. These receptors all stem from a human donor with classical Hodgkin lymphoma. Both conserved end residues are trimmed from each CDR3. The size of a clone is reported for some rows only, either as once, few or many, or as a class for expanded clones.

v_gene: TRBV5-1; len: 12; abundance: -; j_gene: TRBJ1-1; CDR3aa: ASSYGTGGTEAF
v_gene: TRBV6-5; len: 13; abundance: once; j_gene: TRBJ2-7; CDR3aa: ASSSPDRGTYEQY
v_gene: TRBV5-1; len: 12; abundance: -; j_gene: TRBJ2-3; CDR3aa: ASSDDRPTDTQY
v_gene: TRBV15; len: 15; abundance: -; j_gene: TRBJ1-3; CDR3aa: ATSRSHGTGSGNTIY
v_gene: TRBV9; len: 15; abundance: -; j_gene: TRBJ2-2; CDR3aa: ASSVAGTALYTGELF
v_gene: TRBV7-2; len: 14; abundance: -; j_gene: -; CDR3aa: ASSPRTSGGAYEQY
v_gene: TRBV25-1; len: 11; abundance: few; j_gene: TRBJ1-5; CDR3aa: ASNRQGKQPQH
v_gene: TRBV6-1; len: 13; abundance: -; j_gene: TRBJ1-1; CDR3aa: ASSESGTVNTEAF
v_gene: TRBV4-1; len: 16; abundance: -; j_gene: TRBJ2-1; CDR3aa: ASSQEGTSGDRGNEQF
v_gene: TRBV6-5; len: 14; abundance: -; j_gene: TRBJ2-3; CDR3aa: ASSYSGRGSTDTQY
v_gene: TRBV6-6; len: 11; abundance: -; j_gene: TRBJ1-5; CDR3aa: ASSTPGGQPQH
v_gene: TRBV7-3; len: 13; abundance: -; j_gene: TRBJ2-7; CDR3aa: ASSPAAGGLYEQY
v_gene: TRBV28; len: 13; abundance: -; j_gene: TRBJ2-3; CDR3aa: ASSCRTESTDTQY
v_gene: TRBV18; len: 11; abundance: -; j_gene: TRBJ2-7; CDR3aa: ASSPRSSYEQY
v_gene: TRBV5-4; len: 9; abundance: -; j_gene: TRBJ2-5; CDR3aa: AGGNQETQY
v_gene: TRBV7-9; len: 13; abundance: few; j_gene: TRBJ1-1; CDR3aa: ASSLVQGENTEAF
v_gene: TRBV5-6; len: 12; abundance: -; j_gene: TRBJ1-1; CDR3aa: ASTLAGWNTEAF
v_gene: TRBV15; len: 13; abundance: -; j_gene: TRBJ1-3; CDR3aa: ATSRDLQAGNTIY
v_gene: TRBV6-6; len: 14; abundance: -; j_gene: TRBJ1-6; CDR3aa: ASSWFRAGEGSPLH
v_gene: TRBV7-8; len: 15; abundance: -; j_gene: TRBJ2-2; CDR3aa: ASSLAGQGADTGELF
v_gene: TRBV4-2; len: 13; abundance: many; j_gene: TRBJ2-5; CDR3aa: ASSQDHLPASTQY
v_gene: TRBV14; len: 12; abundance: medium-sized; j_gene: TRBJ2-7; CDR3aa: ASSQEGRVHEQY
v_gene: TRBV6-4; len: 13; abundance: -; j_gene: TRBJ2-2; CDR3aa: ASSDSTANTGELF
v_gene: TRBV7-2; len: 12; abundance: -; j_gene: TRBJ2-6; CDR3aa: ASSFSSGANVLT
v_gene: TRBV19; len: 14; abundance: few; j_gene: TRBJ2-2; CDR3aa: ASSTQHTSNTGELF
v_gene: TRBV7-9; len: 15; abundance: -; j_gene: TRBJ1-4; CDR3aa: ASSSNMGTGSNEKLF
v_gene: TRBV7-9; len: 11; abundance: -; j_gene: TRBJ2-5; CDR3aa: ASSFLGEETQY
v_gene: TRBV4-1; len: 13; abundance: few; j_gene: TRBJ2-1; CDR3aa: ASSQELGELDEQF
v_gene: TRBV7-2; len: 13; abundance: -; j_gene: TRBJ1-4; CDR3aa: ASSSGAATNEKLF
v_gene: TRBV10-3; len: 11; abundance: -; j_gene: TRBJ1-2; CDR3aa: AISPGQGYGYT
v_gene: TRBV6-1; len: 12; abundance: few; j_gene: TRBJ2-7; CDR3aa: ASSEVRTSDEQY
v_gene: TRBV5-4; len: 14; abundance: few; j_gene: TRBJ2-2; CDR3aa: ASSLAGTTNTGELF
v_gene: TRBV7-8; len: 13; abundance: -; j_gene: TRBJ2-1; CDR3aa: ASSLVLTGYNEQF
v_gene: TRBV5-1; len: 12; abundance: few; j_gene: TRBJ2-3; CDR3aa: ASSFDSYTDTQY
v_gene: TRBV19; len: 13; abundance: -; j_gene: TRBJ2-1; CDR3aa: ASSIQVSNYNEQF
v_gene: TRBV11-3; len: 12; abundance: -; j_gene: TRBJ2-1; CDR3aa: ASHKGGAVDEQF
v_gene: TRBV18; len: 14; abundance: -; j_gene: TRBJ2-2; CDR3aa: ASSKTQGQNTGELF
v_gene: TRBV9; len: 9; abundance: -; j_gene: TRBJ1-3; CDR3aa: ASSKGNTIY
v_gene: TRBV28; len: 12; abundance: -; j_gene: TRBJ2-3; CDR3aa: ASRGTGGTDTQY
v_gene: TRBV12-5; len: 12; abundance: -; j_gene: TRBJ2-1; CDR3aa: ASGLQREYNEQF
v_gene: TRBV9; len: 14; abundance: -; j_gene: TRBJ2-1; CDR3aa: ASSVAGQGYPHEQF
v_gene: TRBV28; len: 12; abundance: -; j_gene: TRBJ2-7; CDR3aa: ASNLGLAGVEQY
v_gene: TRBV4-2; len: 13; abundance: -; j_gene: TRBJ2-2; CDR3aa: ASSQEIRDTGELF
v_gene: TRBV5-1; len: 15; abundance: -; j_gene: TRBJ2-1; CDR3aa: ASSLGLAGGPENEQF
v_gene: TRBV10-1; len: 12; abundance: few; j_gene: TRBJ2-2; CDR3aa: ASSERRDPGELF
v_gene: TRBV27; len: 15; abundance: -; j_gene: TRBJ1-5; CDR3aa: ASSRQAGFGSNQPQH
v_gene: TRBV7-2; len: 14; abundance: -; j_gene: TRBJ2-5; CDR3aa: ASSLWAGDWRETQY
v_gene: TRBV2; len: 10; abundance: -; j_gene: TRBJ1-1; CDR3aa: ASSERSTEAF
v_gene: TRBV5-1; len: 12; abundance: few; j_gene: TRBJ2-3; CDR3aa: ASSLGGGTDTQY
v_gene: TRBV6-5; len: 13; abundance: -; j_gene: TRBJ1-2; CDR3aa: ASSYSSGANYGYT
v_gene: TRBV27; len: 12; abundance: -; j_gene: TRBJ2-2; CDR3aa: ASSPGLAAGELF
v_gene: TRBV6-5; len: 13; abundance: -; j_gene: TRBJ2-3; CDR3aa: ASSSDSLLDNTQY
v_gene: TRBV5-1; len: 13; abundance: -; j_gene: TRBJ1-1; CDR3aa: ASSLAQGSNTEAF